This T cell receptor beta chain was identified in a study of post-analysis software for immune sequencing data. Study-level results: Controls showed lower frequencies than patients for a few TRBV segments, and TRBV5-6, TRBV5-1 and TRBV20-1 were among these. There was significantly lower normalized Chao1 diversity in multiple sclerosis patients than in controls. Analysis by F measure revealed that same-batch samples clustered strongly together.

CDR3 length equals 15 residues. The J segment lost 0 bases and the V segment lost 4 bases, leaving 5 bases of the junction unmatched. Germline-derived CDR1 and CDR2 are KGHSH and LQKENI. Unique molecular identifiers were carried by the TCR beta cDNA libraries. Researchers reported some 500,000 cDNA molecules coming from approximately 0.95 to 9.8 million T cells. TCRdb recomputed calls from the PCR reads with MiXCR, one row per CDR3 protein. Of hundreds of thousands of distinct CDR3 sequences listed, about 32% were seen once; the top ten hold around 0.56%. To note about this clonotype: What it binds is not known.

The specimen sequenced was blood. The chain uses TRBV18 and TRBJ2-7; TRBD1 aligns across 8 bases. This TCR came from a girl between 5 and 17 years old with multiple sclerosis. CDR3 sequence (DNA): TGTGCCAGCTCACGACAGGGGAAGAGCTCCTACGAGCAGTACTTC. Protein product: CASSRQGKSSYEQYF.